A selection of T cell receptor beta chains follows, all from one sample in a study of graft-versus-host responses after intestinal transplantation. Assay used: immunoSEQ multiplex PCR; TCRdb lists only in-frame clones, some missing. The table includes 99,000 or so clones, just under 95% detected once. No antigen has been identified for these receptors. This material consisted of unstimulated CD8+ T cells sorted from spleen or lymph node cells, taken before transplant. The receptors stem from a human donor who was the organ donor for an intestinal transplant. Each CDR3 is given with its conserved first and last residue. Each record gives: J gene, V gene, clone size, D gene, CDR3 protein, CDR3 DNA. D genes are given only for firm matches. Size is omitted from some rows. Given values are once, few, many or a class for expanded clones.

TRBJ1-2,TRBV5-1,once,TRBD1,CASSLGPGTGYGYTF,TGCGCCAGCAGCTTGGGTCCCGGGACAGGGTATGGCTACACCTTC
TRBJ1-2,TRBV6-4,NA,NA,CASSDGGGNGYTF,TGTGCCAGCAGTGACGGGGGAGGGAATGGCTACACCTTC
TRBJ1-1,TRBV15,NA,TRBD1,CATSSRQGKNTEAFF,TGTGCCACCAGCAGCCGACAGGGGAAGAACACTGAAGCTTTCTTT
TRBJ1-1,TRBV6-6,NA,NA,CASSYSTELNTEAFF,TGTGCCAGCAGTTACTCAACGGAGTTAAACACTGAAGCTTTCTTT
TRBJ2-7,TRBV7-3,NA,TRBD1,CASSFTGTVSYEQYF,TGTGCCAGCAGCTTCACCGGGACAGTCTCCTACGAGCAGTACTTC
TRBJ2-3,TRBV5-5,NA,TRBD2,CASSPGYSGEADTQYF,TGTGCCAGCAGCCCCGGGTATAGCGGGGAGGCAGATACGCAGTATTTT
TRBJ1-1,TRBV19,NA,TRBD1,CASSFGTGLTEAFF,TGTGCCAGTAGTTTTGGGACAGGGCTCACTGAAGCTTTCTTT
TRBJ2-7,TRBV29-1,NA,NA,CSVVNRYYEQYF,TGCAGCGTTGTAAACAGATACTACGAGCAGTACTTC
TRBJ1-2,TRBV6-1,NA,NA,CASSVWLGAGYTF,TGTGCCAGCAGTGTTTGGCTCGGAGCTGGCTACACCTTC
TRBJ2-7,TRBV29-1,NA,NA,CSVDGVNPQGTYEQYF,TGCAGCGTTGACGGCGTCAATCCCCAGGGTACCTACGAGCAGTACTTC
TRBJ2-1,TRBV15,NA,TRBD2,CATSPLGRGGWDEQFF,TGTGCCACCAGCCCCTTAGGTCGGGGGGGTTGGGATGAGCAGTTCTTC
TRBJ1-6,TRBV2,few,NA,CASSGSSGNSPLHF,TGTGCCAGCAGCGGTTCATCGGGGAATTCACCCCTCCACTTT
TRBJ1-1,TRBV5-1,NA,NA,CASSLFQGWTEAFF,TGCGCCAGCAGCTTGTTCCAGGGCTGGACTGAAGCTTTCTTT
TRBJ2-5,TRBV11-2,NA,TRBD2,CASSLDPLAGDGGETQYF,TGTGCCAGCAGCTTAGATCCCCTAGCGGGAGATGGAGGAGAGACCCAGTACTTC
TRBJ2-3,TRBV2,NA,NA,CASSKVEADTQYF,TGTGCCAGCAGTAAGGTAGAGGCAGATACGCAGTATTTT
TRBJ1-5,TRBV28,NA,TRBD1,CATKPGQGNQPQHF,TGTGCCACCAAACCGGGACAGGGGAATCAGCCCCAGCATTTT
TRBJ2-7,TRBV5-5,NA,NA,CASSHRGNWVYEQYF,TGTGCCAGCAGCCATCGGGGAAATTGGGTCTACGAGCAGTACTTC
TRBJ1-1,TRBV9,NA,TRBD1,CASSAVTGVRAEAFF,TGTGCCAGCAGCGCGGTAACAGGGGTGAGGGCTGAAGCTTTCTTT
TRBJ2-2,TRBV9,NA,NA,CASSPYTGELFF,TGTGCCAGCAGCCCATACACCGGGGAGCTGTTTTTT
TRBJ2-7,TRBV27,NA,TRBD1,CASSSNLGTAAYEQYF,TGTGCCAGCAGCTCGAATCTCGGGACAGCGGCCTACGAGCAGTACTTC
TRBJ2-7,TRBV6-5,NA,TRBD1,CASSYSMTGSSYEQYF,TGTGCCAGCAGTTACTCAATGACAGGGAGCTCCTACGAGCAGTACTTC
TRBJ2-1,TRBV6-5,NA,TRBD2,CASSPGLAFNNEQFF,TGTGCCAGCAGTCCCGGACTAGCGTTTAACAATGAGCAGTTCTTC
TRBJ1-1,TRBV30,NA,NA,CAWSGRGFVAFF,TGTGCCTGGAGTGGCCGGGGATTTGTGGCTTTCTTT
TRBJ2-5,TRBV5-5,NA,NA,CASSLTGETQYF,TGTGCCAGCAGCTTGACGGGGGAGACCCAGTACTTC
TRBJ2-7,TRBV2,NA,NA,CASSVTGRSYEQYF,TGTGCCAGCAGTGTGACAGGCCGATCCTACGAGCAGTACTTC
TRBJ1-1,TRBV7-9,once,NA,CASSLRRGAFF,TGTGCCAGCAGCTTACGTAGGGGAGCTTTCTTT
TRBJ2-1,TRBV9,NA,TRBD2,CASSVGAGGPMDEQFF,TGTGCCAGCAGCGTAGGAGCGGGAGGGCCGATGGATGAGCAGTTCTTC
TRBJ2-5,TRBV23-1,NA,TRBD2,CASSHRTSGGVNQETQYF,TGCGCCAGCAGTCATCGGACTAGCGGGGGGGTGAACCAAGAGACCCAGTACTTC